Listed below are T cell receptor beta chains from one sample, sequenced in a study of T-cell memory formation after mild COVID-19. TCRdb used MiXCR to reprocess the 5' RACE reads, holding one entry per CDR3 protein. Of roughly 300,000 distinct CDR3 sequences in the sample, around 8% were seen once. The specimen sequenced was PBMCs or a T cell subset sorted from them (not recorded which). The source of these receptors is a young man who had mild COVID-19 (a few samples of this study predate the infection). Cell type and time point are not known. Each CDR3 is given with its conserved first and last residue. Not every row has a clone size; where given, it reads once, few, many or a size class.

cdr3_aa	v_call	clone_size	j_call
CASSSETRSSYEQYF	TRBV19	few	TRBJ2-7
CASSRITGGFYEQYF	TRBV4-1	few	TRBJ2-7
CASSVGTNSNQPQHF	TRBV5-1	NA	TRBJ1-5
CASSQESGMDTQYF	TRBV4-1	few	TRBJ2-3
CASGLSSGAEQFF	TRBV12-5	NA	TRBJ2-1
CASSPAGLAREQYF	TRBV18	NA	TRBJ2-7
CASSSGLLSTGELFF	TRBV5-1	NA	TRBJ2-2
CATSDPRAGGRYNEQFF	TRBV24-1	NA	TRBJ2-1
CASSITTGIQETQYF	TRBV7-8	few	TRBJ2-5
CASSSTGGNSGELFF	TRBV7-2	few	TRBJ2-2
CASSLQWGRQETQYF	TRBV7-7	NA	TRBJ2-5
CASSHLGGMGQPQHF	TRBV6-2/TRBV6-3	few	TRBJ1-5
CASSLMYQGSSSPLHF	TRBV5-1	many	TRBJ1-6
CASTQGLGNQPQHF	TRBV6-2/TRBV6-3	NA	TRBJ1-5
CASSSGLHTEAFF	TRBV12-3/TRBV12-4	NA	TRBJ1-1
CASSQESGGSEKLFF	TRBV4-3	few	TRBJ1-4
CASSWGAKTDTQYF	TRBV12-3/TRBV12-4	many	TRBJ2-3
CASSQNSGKETQYF	TRBV7-2	many	TRBJ2-5
CSAIDYTRYEQYF	TRBV29-1	few	TRBJ2-7
CASSPGTLNTGELFF	TRBV5-1	many	TRBJ2-2
CASSWGAGNTIYF	TRBV9	many	TRBJ1-3
CASKRDIYGYTF	TRBV2	few	TRBJ1-2
CASSHGGNRDQPQHF	TRBV18	few	TRBJ1-5
CASSPRQGLYGYTF	TRBV7-9	few	TRBJ1-2
CASSATGETQYF	TRBV9	NA	TRBJ2-5
CASSLPGDSPLHF	TRBV28	few	TRBJ1-6
CASSPRQGTSYEQYF	TRBV7-2	few	TRBJ2-7
CASSFTSGYSYNEQFF	TRBV7-2	few	TRBJ2-1
CASTANKGGFAF	TRBV12-3/TRBV12-4	NA	TRBJ1-4
CASSPRQGRNTEAFF	TRBV18	many	TRBJ1-1
CARMRRYTEAFF	TRBV7-7	NA	TRBJ1-1
CASSVPGSGRSGELFF	TRBV9	many	TRBJ2-2
CSVGQGEIVTDTQYF	TRBV29-1	many	TRBJ2-3
CASSLGTANSPLHF	TRBV7-6	many	TRBJ1-6
CASQGGTSTDTQYF	TRBV6-5	NA	TRBJ2-3
CATGQRGGNNEQFF	TRBV10-3	NA	TRBJ2-1
CASGQIAEDGYTF	TRBV5-1	NA	TRBJ1-2
CSVEGRQGAYEQYF	TRBV29-1	NA	TRBJ2-7
CAISGGYNEQFF	TRBV10-3	few	TRBJ2-1
CASGGGKNIQYF	TRBV23-1	few	TRBJ2-4
CASSLIAWETQYF	TRBV12-3/TRBV12-4	many	TRBJ2-5
CASSLLGGGGNQPQHF	TRBV27	few	TRBJ1-5
CASSLGTGTGGNGYTF	TRBV7-9	few	TRBJ1-2
CASRPAGGADGYTF	TRBV27	few	TRBJ1-2
CASSLAATNAYEQYF	TRBV5-1	many	TRBJ2-7